The 7 T cell receptor beta chains given below trace back to one sample, sequenced in a study of shared clonotypes between healthy human individuals. TCRdb keeps only in-frame clones here, not all; method: immunoSEQ multiplex PCR. This sample has some 2 million clones, with roughly 95% found just once. The source material was naive CD4+ T cells sorted from blood. The subset denotes: CD45RA+ positively selected. Receptors were obtained from a man between 18 and 29 years old in good health.

This clone has a single count. The chain recombines TRBV6-1 with TRBJ2-3, with a tentative D call TRBD2 (5 bases). V gave up 5 bases and J gave up 2 bases, with 8 bases separating them. Germline V gives CDR1 MNHNS, CDR2 SASEGT. CDR3 length: 13 residues. The CDR3 DNA sequence: TGTGCCAGCAGTCAGAGGGACACAGATACGCAGTATTTT. This gives the protein CASSQRDTDTQYF.

The chain joins TRBV5-1 to TRBJ1-3, with D hard to call. Germline CDR1 and CDR2: SGHRS and YFSETQ. The CDR3 spans 17 residues. The ends were cut back, 0 bases at V and 0 bases at J, with 13 bases in the middle. This chain's CDR3 is CASSLAPHQVSGNTIYF. CDR3 sequence (DNA): TGCGCCAGCAGCTTGGCCCCCCACCAAGTCTCTGGAAACACCATATATTTT.

V is TRBV5-1 and J is TRBJ2-7; TRBD1 agrees at 7 bases. The CDR3 runs 14 residues. Per the germline V gene, CDR1 is SGHRS and CDR2 is YFSETQ. The V segment lost 4 bases and the J segment 3 bases; nucleotides outside the gene matches: 7. The CDR3 region has the DNA TGCGCCAGCAGCATCGGGACAGAATACTACGAGCAGTACTTC. Amino acids: CASSIGTEYYEQYF. The variable domain in full, with the rest retrieved from reference TRBV5-1 and TRBJ2-7, is KAGVTQTPRYLIKTRGQQVTLSCSPISGHRSVSWYQQTPGQGLQFLFEYFSETQRNKGNFPGRFSGRQFSNSRSEMNVSTLELGDSALYLCASSIGTEYYEQYFGPGTRLTVT.

This chain links TRBV5-4 with TRBJ2-7; possible D gene TRBD1, 7 bases. The CDR3 runs to 13 residues. Trimming left V 4 bases short and J 7 bases short, with 15 bases between. Germline assignment: CDR1 SGHNT and CDR2 YYREEE (reference sequence). The CDR3 DNA is TGTGCCAGCAGCACTACAGGGGCGGGGGAGCAGTACTTC. This sequence encodes CASSTTGAGEQYF.

The chain couples TRBV20-1 to TRBJ2-5, with a tentative D call TRBD1 (5 bases). This CDR3 is built from 10 residues. Trimming left V 8 bases short and J 5 bases short, with 9 bases between. CDR1 is DFQATT, CDR2 SNEGSKA, per germline (reference sequence). The CDR3 loop is CSRGGETQYF. As DNA, the CDR3 is TGCAGTAGGGGTGGGGAGACCCAGTACTTC.

The chain recombines TRBV6-5 with TRBJ2-1, with TRBD1 identical over 8 bases. The ends lost 5 bases at V and 2 bases at J; junction bases unmatched: 5. Germline loops: CDR1 MNHEY, CDR2 SVGAGI. The CDR3 sequence is 15 residues long. The CDR3 nucleotides read TGTGCCAGCAGTCGATCAGGGGGCGCCTACAATGAGCAGTTCTTC. This translates into CASSRSGGAYNEQFF.

Remarks on this clone: At one end, the junction sequence differs from germline, possibly due to a read error. This rearrangement joins TRBV7-9 to TRBJ1-3, with unresolved D. CDR1 is SEHNR, CDR2 FQNEAQ, per germline (reference sequence). The CDR3 consists of 14 residues. CDR3 DNA sequence: TGTGCCAGCAGCTTAGAGTGGTCTGGGAACACCATATATTTT. It translates to CASSLEWSGNTIYF.